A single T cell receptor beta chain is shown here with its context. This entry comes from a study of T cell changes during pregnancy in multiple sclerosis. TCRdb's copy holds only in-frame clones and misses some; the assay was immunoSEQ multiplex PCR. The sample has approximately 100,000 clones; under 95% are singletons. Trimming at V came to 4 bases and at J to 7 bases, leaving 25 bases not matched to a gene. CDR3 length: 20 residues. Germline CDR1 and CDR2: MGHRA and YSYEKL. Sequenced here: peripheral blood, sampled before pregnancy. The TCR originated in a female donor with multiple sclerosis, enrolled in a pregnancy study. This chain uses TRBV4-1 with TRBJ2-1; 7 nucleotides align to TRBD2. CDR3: CASSRRSTAGEREVWNEQFF. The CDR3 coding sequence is TGCGCCAGCAGCCGACGGTCGACGGCGGGAGAAAGGGAGGTTTGGAATGAGCAGTTCTTC.